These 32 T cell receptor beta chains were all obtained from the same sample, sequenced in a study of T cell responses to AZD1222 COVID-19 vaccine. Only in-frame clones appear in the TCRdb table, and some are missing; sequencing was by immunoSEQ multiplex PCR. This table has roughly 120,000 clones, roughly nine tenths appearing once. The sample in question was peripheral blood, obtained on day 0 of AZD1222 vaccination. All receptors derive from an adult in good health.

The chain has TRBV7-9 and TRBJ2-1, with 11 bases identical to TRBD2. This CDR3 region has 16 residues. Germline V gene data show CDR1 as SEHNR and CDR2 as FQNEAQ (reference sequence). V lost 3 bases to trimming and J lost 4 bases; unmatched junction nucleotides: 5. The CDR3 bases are TGTGCCAGCAGCTTCCCAACTAGCGGGAGTTACAATGAGCAGTTCTTC. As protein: CASSFPTSGSYNEQFF.

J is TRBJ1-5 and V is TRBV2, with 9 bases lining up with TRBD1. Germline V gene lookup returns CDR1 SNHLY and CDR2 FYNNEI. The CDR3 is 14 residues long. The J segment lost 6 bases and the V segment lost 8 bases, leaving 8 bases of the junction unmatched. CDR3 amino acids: CASGSGTGSQPQHF. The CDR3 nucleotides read TGTGCCAGCGGCTCCGGGACAGGGAGTCAGCCCCAGCATTTT.

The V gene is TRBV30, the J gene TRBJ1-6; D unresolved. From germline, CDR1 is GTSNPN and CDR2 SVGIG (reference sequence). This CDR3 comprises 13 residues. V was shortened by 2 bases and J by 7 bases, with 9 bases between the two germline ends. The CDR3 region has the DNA TGTGCCTGGAGTACCCAGGACAATTCACCCCTCCACTTT. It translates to CAWSTQDNSPLHF.

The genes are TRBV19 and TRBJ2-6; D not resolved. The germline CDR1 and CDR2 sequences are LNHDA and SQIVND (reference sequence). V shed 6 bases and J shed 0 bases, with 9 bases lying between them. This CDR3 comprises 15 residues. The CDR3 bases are TGTGCCAGTAGCACTGGGTACTCTGGGGCCAACGTCCTGACTTTC. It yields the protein CASSTGYSGANVLTF.

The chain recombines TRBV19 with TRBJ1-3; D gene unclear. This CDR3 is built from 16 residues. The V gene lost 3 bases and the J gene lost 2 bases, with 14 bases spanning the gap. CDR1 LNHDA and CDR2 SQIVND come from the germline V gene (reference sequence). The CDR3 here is CASSILSGIPGNTIYF. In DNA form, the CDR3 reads TGTGCCAGTAGTATCTTATCGGGGATTCCTGGAAACACCATATATTTT.

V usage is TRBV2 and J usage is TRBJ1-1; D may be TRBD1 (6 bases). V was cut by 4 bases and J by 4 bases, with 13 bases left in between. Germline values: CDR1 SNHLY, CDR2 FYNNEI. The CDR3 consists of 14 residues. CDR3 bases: TGTGCCAGCAGTGGACAGGCCGGGGGCACTGAAGCTTTCTTT. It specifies CASSGQAGGTEAFF.

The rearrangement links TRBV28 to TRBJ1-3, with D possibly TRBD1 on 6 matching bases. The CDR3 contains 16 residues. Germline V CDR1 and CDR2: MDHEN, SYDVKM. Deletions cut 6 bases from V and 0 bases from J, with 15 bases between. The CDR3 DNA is TGTGCCAGCAGAGATACCAGGGGAAGCTCTGGAAACACCATATATTTT. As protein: CASRDTRGSSGNTIYF. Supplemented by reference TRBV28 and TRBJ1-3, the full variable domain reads DVKVTQSSRYLVKRTGEKVFLECVQDMDHENMFWYRQDPGLGLRLIYFSYDVKMKEKGDIPEGYSVSREKKERFSLILESASTNQTSMYLCASRDTRGSSGNTIYFGEGSWLTVV.

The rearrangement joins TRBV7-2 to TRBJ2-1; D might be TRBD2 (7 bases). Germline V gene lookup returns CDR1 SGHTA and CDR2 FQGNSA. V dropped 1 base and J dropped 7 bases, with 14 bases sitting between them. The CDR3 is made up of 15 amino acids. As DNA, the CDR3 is TGTGCCAGCAGCTTAGTAGGAGGGGGAGGGAATGAGCAGTTCTTC. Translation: CASSLVGGGGNEQFF.

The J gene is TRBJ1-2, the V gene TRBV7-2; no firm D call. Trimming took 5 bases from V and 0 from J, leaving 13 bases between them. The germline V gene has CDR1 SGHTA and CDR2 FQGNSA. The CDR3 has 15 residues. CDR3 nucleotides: TGTGCCAGCAGCCCTGGACCGAGTACTAACTATGGCTACACCTTC. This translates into CASSPGPSTNYGYTF.

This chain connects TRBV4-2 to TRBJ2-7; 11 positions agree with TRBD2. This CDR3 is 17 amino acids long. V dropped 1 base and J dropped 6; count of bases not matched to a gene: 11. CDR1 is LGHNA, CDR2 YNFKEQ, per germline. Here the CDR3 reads CASSQAGPTSGSGEQYF. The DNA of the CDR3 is TGTGCCAGCAGCCAAGCTGGACCAACTAGCGGGAGTGGCGAGCAGTACTTC.

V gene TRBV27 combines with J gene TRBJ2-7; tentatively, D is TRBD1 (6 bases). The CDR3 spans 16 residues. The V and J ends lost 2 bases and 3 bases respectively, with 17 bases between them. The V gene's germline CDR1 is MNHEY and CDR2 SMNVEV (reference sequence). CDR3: CASSLRQGFKDYEQYF. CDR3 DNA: TGTGCCAGCAGTTTACGGCAGGGGTTTAAAGACTACGAGCAGTACTTC.

The CDR3 region has the DNA TGTGCCAGCAGCGCAGACGGACGCTATGGCTACACCTTC. Translated: CASSADGRYGYTF. V and J are TRBV2 and TRBJ1-2; D remains ambiguous. The CDR3 has 13 residues. Deletions cut 6 bases from V and 4 bases from J, with 12 bases between. Germline assignment: CDR1 SNHLY and CDR2 FYNNEI.

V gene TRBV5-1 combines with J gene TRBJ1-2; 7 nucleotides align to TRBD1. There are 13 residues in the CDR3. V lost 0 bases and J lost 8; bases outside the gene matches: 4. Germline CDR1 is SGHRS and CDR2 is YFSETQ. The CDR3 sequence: CASSLGGTDGYTF. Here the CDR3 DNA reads TGCGCCAGCAGCTTGGGAGGGACAGACGGCTACACCTTC.

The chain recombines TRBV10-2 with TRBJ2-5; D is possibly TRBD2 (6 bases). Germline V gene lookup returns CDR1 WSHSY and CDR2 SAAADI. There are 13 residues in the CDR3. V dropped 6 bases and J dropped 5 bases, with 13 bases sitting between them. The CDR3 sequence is CASSPSREETQYF. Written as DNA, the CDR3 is TGCGCCAGCAGCCCTAGCCGGGAGGAGACCCAGTACTTC.

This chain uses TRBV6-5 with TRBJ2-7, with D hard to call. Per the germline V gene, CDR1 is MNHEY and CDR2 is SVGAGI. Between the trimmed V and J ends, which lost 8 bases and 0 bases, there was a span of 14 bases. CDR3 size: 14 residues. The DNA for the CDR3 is TGTGCCAGCGAGGCGTTCGGTAGCTCCTACGAGCAGTACTTC. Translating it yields CASEAFGSSYEQYF.

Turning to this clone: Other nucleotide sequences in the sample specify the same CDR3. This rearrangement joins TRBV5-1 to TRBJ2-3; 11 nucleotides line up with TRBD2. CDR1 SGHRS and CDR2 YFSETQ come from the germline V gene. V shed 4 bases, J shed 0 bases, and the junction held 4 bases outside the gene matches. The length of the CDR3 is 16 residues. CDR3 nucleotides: TGCGCCAGCAGCCTGGGACTAGCGGTTAGCACAGATACGCAGTATTTT. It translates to CASSLGLAVSTDTQYF. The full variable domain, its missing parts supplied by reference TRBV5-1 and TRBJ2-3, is KAGVTQTPRYLIKTRGQQVTLSCSPISGHRSVSWYQQTPGQGLQFLFEYFSETQRNKGNFPGRFSGRQFSNSRSEMNVSTLELGDSALYLCASSLGLAVSTDTQYFGPGTRLTVL.

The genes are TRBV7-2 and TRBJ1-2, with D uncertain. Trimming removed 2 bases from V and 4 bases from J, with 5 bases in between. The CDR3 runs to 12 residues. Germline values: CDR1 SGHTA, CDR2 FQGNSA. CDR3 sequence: CASSLFSYGYTF. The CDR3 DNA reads TGTGCCAGCAGCTTATTTTCCTATGGCTACACCTTC. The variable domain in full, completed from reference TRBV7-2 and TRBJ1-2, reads GAGVSQSPSNKVTEKGKDVELRCDPISGHTALYWYRQSLGQGLEFLIYFQGNSAPDKSGLPSDRFSAERTGGSVSTLTIQRTQQEDSAVYLCASSLFSYGYTFGSGTRLTVV.

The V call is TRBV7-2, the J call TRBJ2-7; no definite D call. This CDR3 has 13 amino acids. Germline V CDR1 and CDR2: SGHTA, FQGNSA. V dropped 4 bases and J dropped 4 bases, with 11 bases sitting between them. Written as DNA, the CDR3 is TGTGCCAGCAGCTCCGGACGCGGATACGAGCAGTACTTC. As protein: CASSSGRGYEQYF.

As DNA, the CDR3 is TGTGCCAGCAGCTTAGCGTCAGGGGGTATGGGCTACACCTTC. Translated, it gives CASSLASGGMGYTF. The chain is built from TRBV7-2 and TRBJ1-2; 7 bases are a match to TRBD1. The ends lost 0 bases at V and 8 bases at J; junction bases unmatched: 6. CDR3 length: 14 amino acids. Germline values: CDR1 SGHTA, CDR2 FQGNSA.

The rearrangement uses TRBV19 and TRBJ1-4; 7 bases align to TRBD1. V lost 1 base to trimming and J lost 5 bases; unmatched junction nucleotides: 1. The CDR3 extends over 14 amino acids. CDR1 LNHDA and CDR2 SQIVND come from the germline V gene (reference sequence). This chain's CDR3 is CASSIGGQNEKLFF. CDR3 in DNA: TGTGCCAGTAGTATAGGGGGACAGAATGAAAAACTGTTTTTT.

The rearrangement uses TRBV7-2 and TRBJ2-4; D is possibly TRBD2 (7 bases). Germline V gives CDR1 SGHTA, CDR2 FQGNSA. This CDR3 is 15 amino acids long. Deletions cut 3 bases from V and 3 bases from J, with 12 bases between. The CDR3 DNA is TGTGCCAGCAGCTTGGGGGGGCCAAGCAAAAACATTCAGTACTTC. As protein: CASSLGGPSKNIQYF.

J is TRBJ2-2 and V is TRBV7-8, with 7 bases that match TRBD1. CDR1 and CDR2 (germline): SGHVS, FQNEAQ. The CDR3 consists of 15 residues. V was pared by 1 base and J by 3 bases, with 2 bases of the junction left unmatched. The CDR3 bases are TGTGCCAGCAGCTTAGACGGGACAGACACCGGGGAGCTGTTTTTT. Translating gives CASSLDGTDTGELFF.

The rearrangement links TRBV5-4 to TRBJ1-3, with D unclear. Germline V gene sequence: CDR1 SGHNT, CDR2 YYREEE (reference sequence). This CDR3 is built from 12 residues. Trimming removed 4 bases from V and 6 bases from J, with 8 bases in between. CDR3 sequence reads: CASSNRENTIYF. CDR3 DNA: TGTGCCAGCAGCAACAGAGAAAACACCATATATTTT.

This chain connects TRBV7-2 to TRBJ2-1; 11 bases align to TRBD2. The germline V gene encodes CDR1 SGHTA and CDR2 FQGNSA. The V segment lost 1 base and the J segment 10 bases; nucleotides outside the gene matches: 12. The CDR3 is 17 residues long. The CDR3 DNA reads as TGTGCCAGCAGCTTAGTATGGGCTAGCGGGAGGACTCAAGAGCAGTTCTTC. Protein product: CASSLVWASGRTQEQFF.

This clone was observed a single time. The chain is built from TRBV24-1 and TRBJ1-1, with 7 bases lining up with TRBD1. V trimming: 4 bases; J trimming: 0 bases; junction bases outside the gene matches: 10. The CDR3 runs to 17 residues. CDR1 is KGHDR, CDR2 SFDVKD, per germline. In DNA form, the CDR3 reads TGTGCCACCAGTGACCCCGCGAAGGGGGCTTTGAACACTGAAGCTTTCTTT. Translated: CATSDPAKGALNTEAFF.

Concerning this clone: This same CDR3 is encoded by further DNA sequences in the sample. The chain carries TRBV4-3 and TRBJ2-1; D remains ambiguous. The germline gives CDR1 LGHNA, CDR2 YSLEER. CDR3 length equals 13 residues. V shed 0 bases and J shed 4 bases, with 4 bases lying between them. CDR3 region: CASSQDGYNEQFF. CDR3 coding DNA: TGCGCCAGCAGCCAAGATGGGTACAATGAGCAGTTCTTC.

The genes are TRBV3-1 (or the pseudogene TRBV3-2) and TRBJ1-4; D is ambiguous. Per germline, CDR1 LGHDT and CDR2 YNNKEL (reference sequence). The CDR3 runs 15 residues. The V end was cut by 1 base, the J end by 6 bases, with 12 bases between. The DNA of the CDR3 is TGTGCCAGCAGCCAAGTCCCCAGTGTATATGAAAAACTGTTTTTT. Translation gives CASSQVPSVYEKLFF.

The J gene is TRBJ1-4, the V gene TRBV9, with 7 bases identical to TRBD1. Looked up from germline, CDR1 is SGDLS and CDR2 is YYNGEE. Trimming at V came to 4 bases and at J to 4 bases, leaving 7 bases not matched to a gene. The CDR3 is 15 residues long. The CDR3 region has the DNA TGTGCCAGCAGCCCTTGGTCAGGGGGTAATGAAAAACTGTTTTTT. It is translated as CASSPWSGGNEKLFF. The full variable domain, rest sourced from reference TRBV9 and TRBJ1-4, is DSGVTQTPKHLITATGQRVTLRCSPRSGDLSVYWYQQSLDQGLQFLIQYYNGEERAKGNILERFSAQQFPDLHSELNLSSLELGDSALYFCASSPWSGGNEKLFFGSGTQLSVL.

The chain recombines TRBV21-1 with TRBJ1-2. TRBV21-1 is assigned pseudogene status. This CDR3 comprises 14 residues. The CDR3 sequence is CASSKEEGGYGYTF. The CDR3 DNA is TGTGCCAGCAGCAAAGAGGAAGGAGGCTATGGCTACACCTTC.

The CDR3, as DNA: TGCGCCAGCAGTTTTGACCAGTTTAGCACAGATACGCAGTATTTT. It specifies CASSFDQFSTDTQYF. The chain joins TRBV10-1 to TRBJ2-3, with D unresolved. V was shortened by 5 bases and J by 0 bases, with 12 bases between the two germline ends. The CDR3 is 15 residues long. The germline gives CDR1 WNHNN, CDR2 SYGVQD (reference sequence).

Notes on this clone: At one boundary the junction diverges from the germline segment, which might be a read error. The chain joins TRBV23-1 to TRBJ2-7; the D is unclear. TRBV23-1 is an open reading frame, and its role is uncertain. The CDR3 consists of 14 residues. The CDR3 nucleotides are TGCGCCAGCAGTCACCTCTACGCCCCCTATGAGCAGTACTTC. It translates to CASSHLYAPYEQYF.

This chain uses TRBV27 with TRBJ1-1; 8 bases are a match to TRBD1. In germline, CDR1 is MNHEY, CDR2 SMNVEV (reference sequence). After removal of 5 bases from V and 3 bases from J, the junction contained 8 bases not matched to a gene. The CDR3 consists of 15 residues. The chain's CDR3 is CASSRRQGWDTEAFF. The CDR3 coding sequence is TGTGCCAGCAGTAGAAGACAGGGGTGGGACACTGAAGCTTTCTTT.